This is a list of T cell receptor beta chains from one sample in a study of T cells in Graves' hyperthyroidism and ophthalmopathy. TCRdb reprocessed the multiplex PCR reads via MiXCR and lists one record per CDR3 protein. The data show approximately 570,000 distinct CDR3 sequences, with just under 20% seen just once and over 45% held by the top ten. The specimen sequenced was blood. The source of these receptors is a man in his forties with Graves' ophthalmopathy. The CDR3 runs from the conserved cysteine through the conserved F or W. D genes are given only for firm matches. Some rows mark clone size as missing; the rest say once, few, many or name a class of expanded clone.

clone_size: -
d_call: -
v_call: TRBV4-2
j_call: TRBJ2-1
cdr3_aa: CASSQDRTTPRTEQFF
cdr3_nt: TGTGCCAGCAGCCAAGATCGGACTACTCCCCGAACCGAGCAGTTCTTC

clone_size: few
d_call: TRBD2
v_call: TRBV19
j_call: TRBJ2-1
cdr3_aa: CASSIVMTSGSNEQFF
cdr3_nt: TGTGCCAGTAGTATAGTCATGACTAGCGGGAGCAATGAGCAGTTCTTC

clone_size: few
d_call: -
v_call: TRBV4-2
j_call: TRBJ1-4
cdr3_aa: CASSQGGVGGERLFF
cdr3_nt: TGTGCCAGCAGCCAAGGGGGGGTGGGGGGAGAGAGACTGTTTTTT

clone_size: -
d_call: -
v_call: TRBV24-1
j_call: TRBJ2-5
cdr3_aa: CATSDWGEETQYF
cdr3_nt: TGTGCCACCAGTGATTGGGGAGAAGAGACCCAGTACTTC

clone_size: many
d_call: -
v_call: TRBV5-1
j_call: TRBJ2-3
cdr3_aa: CASSLAWGRTDTQYF
cdr3_nt: TGCGCCAGCAGCTTGGCTTGGGGACGCACAGATACGCAGTATTTT

clone_size: few
d_call: TRBD1
v_call: TRBV20-1
j_call: TRBJ1-4
cdr3_aa: CSARAGTDFEKLFF
cdr3_nt: TGCAGTGCTAGAGCCGGGACAGATTTTGAAAAACTGTTTTTT

clone_size: -
d_call: TRBD1
v_call: TRBV6-2/TRBV6-3
j_call: TRBJ2-5
cdr3_aa: CASKQGEPGETQYF
cdr3_nt: TGTGCCAGCAAACAGGGGGAACCAGGAGAGACCCAGTACTTC

clone_size: once
d_call: -
v_call: TRBV5-1
j_call: TRBJ1-3
cdr3_aa: CASSLAGYLSGNTIYF
cdr3_nt: TGTGCCAGCAGCTTGGCCGGGTACCTCTCTGGAAACACCATATATTTT

clone_size: few
d_call: TRBD1
v_call: TRBV6-1
j_call: TRBJ1-2
cdr3_aa: CASSETSGQDPYGYTF
cdr3_nt: TGTGCCAGCAGCGAAACTTCGGGACAGGACCCTTATGGCTACACCTTC

clone_size: -
d_call: -
v_call: TRBV4-1
j_call: TRBJ1-5
cdr3_aa: CASNPVGSNQPQHF
cdr3_nt: TGCGCCAGCAACCCAGTAGGAAGCAATCAGCCCCAGCATTTT

clone_size: many
d_call: -
v_call: TRBV10-3
j_call: TRBJ2-1
cdr3_aa: CAIRTGEHNEQFF
cdr3_nt: TGTGCCATCAGAACCGGGGAGCACAATGAGCAGTTCTTC

clone_size: many
d_call: TRBD2
v_call: TRBV20-1
j_call: TRBJ2-7
cdr3_aa: CSASPLAGPTYEQYF
cdr3_nt: TGCAGTGCTAGCCCGTTAGCGGGACCAACCTACGAGCAGTACTTC

clone_size: -
d_call: -
v_call: TRBV7-9
j_call: TRBJ2-2
cdr3_aa: CASSSPAGASTGELFF
cdr3_nt: TGTGCCAGCAGCTCTCCGGCGGGGGCGAGCACCGGGGAGCTGTTTTTT

clone_size: few
d_call: TRBD2
v_call: TRBV20-1
j_call: TRBJ2-7
cdr3_aa: CSARGATSGRYEQYF
cdr3_nt: TGCAGTGCTAGAGGGGCGACTAGCGGGAGGTACGAGCAGTACTTC

clone_size: -
d_call: -
v_call: TRBV20-1
j_call: TRBJ1-6
cdr3_aa: CSARETGSTPLHF
cdr3_nt: TGCAGTGCTAGAGAGACAGGTTCGACACCCCTCCACTTT

clone_size: many
d_call: -
v_call: TRBV18
j_call: TRBJ2-1
cdr3_aa: CASSPPGFYNEQFF
cdr3_nt: TGTGCCAGCTCACCACCGGGATTTTACAATGAGCAGTTCTTC

clone_size: many
d_call: -
v_call: TRBV30
j_call: TRBJ1-3
cdr3_aa: CAWTDSGNTIYF
cdr3_nt: TGTGCCTGGACGGACTCTGGAAACACCATATATTTT

clone_size: -
d_call: -
v_call: TRBV29-1
j_call: TRBJ1-2
cdr3_aa: CSVPSGTNYGYTF
cdr3_nt: TGCAGCGTGCCCTCCGGGACAAACTATGGCTACACCTTC

clone_size: few
d_call: TRBD2
v_call: TRBV7-2
j_call: TRBJ2-6
cdr3_aa: CASSLDGLAGYGANVLTF
cdr3_nt: TGTGCCAGCAGCTTGGACGGACTAGCGGGATATGGGGCCAACGTCCTGACTTTC

clone_size: many
d_call: -
v_call: TRBV13
j_call: TRBJ2-7
cdr3_aa: CASSLNINHEQYF
cdr3_nt: TGTGCCAGCAGCTTAAACATCAATCACGAGCAGTACTTC

clone_size: few
d_call: TRBD2
v_call: TRBV7-9
j_call: TRBJ2-1
cdr3_aa: CASGLAGEAEQFF
cdr3_nt: TGTGCCAGCGGATTAGCGGGGGAGGCTGAGCAGTTCTTC

clone_size: -
d_call: -
v_call: TRBV30
j_call: TRBJ2-7
cdr3_aa: CAWGERSEQYF
cdr3_nt: TGTGCCTGGGGTGAGCGGAGTGAGCAGTACTTC

clone_size: few
d_call: TRBD1
v_call: TRBV4-2
j_call: TRBJ2-7
cdr3_aa: CASSQAAGQGTYEQYF
cdr3_nt: TGTGCCAGCAGCCAAGCCGCGGGACAGGGGACCTACGAGCAGTACTTC

clone_size: many
d_call: -
v_call: TRBV3-1
j_call: TRBJ1-2
cdr3_aa: CASSQAQGDNYGYTF
cdr3_nt: TGTGCCAGCAGCCAAGCCCAGGGAGATAACTATGGCTACACCTTC

clone_size: -
d_call: TRBD1
v_call: TRBV12-3/TRBV12-4
j_call: TRBJ1-4
cdr3_aa: CASSYRGMDEKLFF
cdr3_nt: TGTGCCAGCAGCTACAGGGGTATGGATGAAAAACTGTTTTTT

clone_size: few
d_call: -
v_call: TRBV5-1
j_call: TRBJ1-2
cdr3_aa: CASSLNRPNYGYTF
cdr3_nt: TGCGCCAGCAGCTTGAACAGACCTAACTATGGCTACACCTTC

clone_size: -
d_call: -
v_call: TRBV6-1
j_call: TRBJ1-1
cdr3_aa: CASSNSLGVGAFF
cdr3_nt: TGTGCCAGCAGTAACTCCCTGGGGGTCGGCGCTTTCTTT